This TCR beta chain was observed in a study of esophageal squamous cell carcinoma under preoperative chemotherapy. CDR1 and CDR2 from the germline V gene are MNHEY and SMNVEV (reference sequence). Trimming at V came to 9 bases and at J to 1 base, leaving 8 bases not matched to a gene. The CDR3 has 14 residues. A single record per CDR3 protein comes from TCRdb applying MiXCR to the PCR reads. This repertoire shows about 30,000 distinct CDR3 sequences, under 55% found once; its top ten account for over 9.5%. Overall study findings and caveats: Tumor-infiltrating lymphocytes showed no significant post-chemotherapy TCR diversity increase, unlike peripheral T cells.

This clonotype was observed a handful of times. Its target is unknown. The time point denotes: before preoperative PTX-NDP chemotherapy. The TCR sequence derives from a human donor with esophageal squamous cell carcinoma. The donor label of this sample is uncertain. Sample collection occurred from a patient given preoperative chemotherapy. The chain employs TRBV27 and TRBJ1-1, with 7 nucleotides matching TRBD1. DNA of the CDR3: TGTGCCAGTAACAGACAGGGCCCGAACACTGAAGCTTTCTTT. Its protein product is CASNRQGPNTEAFF.